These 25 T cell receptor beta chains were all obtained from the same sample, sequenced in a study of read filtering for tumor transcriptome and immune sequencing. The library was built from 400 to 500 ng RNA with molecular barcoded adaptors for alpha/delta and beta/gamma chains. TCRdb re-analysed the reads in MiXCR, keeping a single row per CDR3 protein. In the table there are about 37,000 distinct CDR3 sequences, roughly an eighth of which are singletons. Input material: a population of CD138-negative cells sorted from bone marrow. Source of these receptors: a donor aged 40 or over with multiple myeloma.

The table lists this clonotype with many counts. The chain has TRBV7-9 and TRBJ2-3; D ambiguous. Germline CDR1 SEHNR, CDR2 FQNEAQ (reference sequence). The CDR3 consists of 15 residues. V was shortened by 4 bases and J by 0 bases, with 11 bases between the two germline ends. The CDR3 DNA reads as TGTGCCAGCAGCTCCCTTTCCGAAAGCACAGATACGCAGTATTTT. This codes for CASSSLSESTDTQYF. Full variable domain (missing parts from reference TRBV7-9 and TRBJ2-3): DTGVSQNPRHKITKRGQNVTFRCDPISEHNRLYWYRQTLGQGPEFLTYFQNEAQLEKSRLLSDRFSAERPKGSFSTLEIQRTEQGDSAMYLCASSSLSESTDTQYFGPGTRLTVL.

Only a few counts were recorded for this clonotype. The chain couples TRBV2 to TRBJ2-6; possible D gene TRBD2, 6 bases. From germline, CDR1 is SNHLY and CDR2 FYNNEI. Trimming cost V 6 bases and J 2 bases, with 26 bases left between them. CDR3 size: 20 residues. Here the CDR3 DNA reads TGTGCCAGCAGCCCCGCGTTTGGCCGCCGCGGGGAGCCTGGGGCCAACGTCCTGACTTTC. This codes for CASSPAFGRRGEPGANVLTF.

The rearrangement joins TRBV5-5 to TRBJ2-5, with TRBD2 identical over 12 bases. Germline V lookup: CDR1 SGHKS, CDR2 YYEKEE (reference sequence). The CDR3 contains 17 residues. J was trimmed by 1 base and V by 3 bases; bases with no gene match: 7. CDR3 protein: CASSSPSGLAGQETQYF. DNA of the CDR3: TGTGCCAGCAGCTCGCCATCGGGACTAGCGGGCCAAGAGACCCAGTACTTC.

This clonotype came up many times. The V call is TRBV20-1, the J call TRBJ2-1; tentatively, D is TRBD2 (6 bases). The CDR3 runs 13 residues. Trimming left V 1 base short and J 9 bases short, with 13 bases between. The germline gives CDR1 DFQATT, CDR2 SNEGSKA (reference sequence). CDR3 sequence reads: CSARVAGTGEQFF. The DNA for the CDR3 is TGCAGTGCTAGAGTGGCGGGAACCGGTGAGCAGTTCTTC.

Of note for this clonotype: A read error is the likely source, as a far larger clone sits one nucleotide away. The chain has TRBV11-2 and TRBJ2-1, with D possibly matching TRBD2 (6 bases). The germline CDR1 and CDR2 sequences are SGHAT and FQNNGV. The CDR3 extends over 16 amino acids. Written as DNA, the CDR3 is TGTGCCAGCAGTGAATCGTTACTAGCCTTAGGCAATGGGCAGTTCTTC. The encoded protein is CASSESLLALGNGQFF. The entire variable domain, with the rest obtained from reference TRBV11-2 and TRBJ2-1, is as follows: EAGVAQSPRYKIIEKRQSVAFWCNPISGHATLYWYQQILGQGPKLLIQFQNNGVVDDSQLPKDRFSAERLKGVDSTLKIQPAKLEDSAVYLCASSESLLALGNGQFFGPGTRLTVL.

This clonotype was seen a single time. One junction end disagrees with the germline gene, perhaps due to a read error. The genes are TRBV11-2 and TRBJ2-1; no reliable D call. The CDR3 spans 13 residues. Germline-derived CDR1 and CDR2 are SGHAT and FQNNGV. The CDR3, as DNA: TGTGCCAGCAGCTTAGGCAGGTACAATGAGCAGTTCTTT. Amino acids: CASSLGRYNEQFF.

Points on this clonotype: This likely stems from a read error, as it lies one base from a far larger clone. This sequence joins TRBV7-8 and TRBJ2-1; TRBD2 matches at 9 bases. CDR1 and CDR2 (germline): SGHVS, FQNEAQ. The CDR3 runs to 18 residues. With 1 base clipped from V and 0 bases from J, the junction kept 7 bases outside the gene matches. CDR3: CASSLGLAGMSSYNEQFF. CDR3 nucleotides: TGTGCCAGCAGCTTAGGGCTAGCGGGAATGAGCTCCTACAATGAGCAGTTCTTC.

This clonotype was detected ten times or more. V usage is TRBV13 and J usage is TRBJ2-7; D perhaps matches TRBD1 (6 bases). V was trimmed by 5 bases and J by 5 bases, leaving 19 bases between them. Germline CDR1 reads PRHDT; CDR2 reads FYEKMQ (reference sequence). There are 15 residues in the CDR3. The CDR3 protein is CASSPPGHTSHEQYF. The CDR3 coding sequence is TGTGCCAGCAGCCCTCCGGGACATACATCGCACGAGCAGTACTTC.

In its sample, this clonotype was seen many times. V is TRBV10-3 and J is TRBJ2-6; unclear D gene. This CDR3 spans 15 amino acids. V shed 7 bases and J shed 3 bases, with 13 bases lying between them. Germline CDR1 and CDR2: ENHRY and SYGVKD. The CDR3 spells CAIKGMLGGANVLTF. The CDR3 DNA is TGTGCCATCAAAGGCATGCTTGGTGGGGCCAACGTCCTGACTTTC.

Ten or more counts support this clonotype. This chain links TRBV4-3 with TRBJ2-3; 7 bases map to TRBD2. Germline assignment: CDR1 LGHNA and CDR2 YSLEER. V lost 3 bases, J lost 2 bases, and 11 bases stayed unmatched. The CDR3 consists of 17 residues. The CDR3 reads CASSQRSFREDTDTQYF. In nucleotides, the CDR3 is TGCGCCAGCAGCCAGAGGAGCTTCCGGGAGGACACAGATACGCAGTATTTT.

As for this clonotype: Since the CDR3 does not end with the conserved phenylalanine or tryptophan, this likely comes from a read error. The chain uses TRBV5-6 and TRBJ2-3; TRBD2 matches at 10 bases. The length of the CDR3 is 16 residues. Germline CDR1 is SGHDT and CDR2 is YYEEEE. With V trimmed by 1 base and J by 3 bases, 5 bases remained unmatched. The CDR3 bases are TGTGCCAGCAGCTTGCTAGCGGGAGCTGTAACAGATACGCAGTATCTT. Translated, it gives CASSLLAGAVTDTQYL.

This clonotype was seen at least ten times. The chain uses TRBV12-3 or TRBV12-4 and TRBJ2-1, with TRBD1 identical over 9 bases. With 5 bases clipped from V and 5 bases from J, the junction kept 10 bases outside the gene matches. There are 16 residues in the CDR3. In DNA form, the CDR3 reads TGTGCCAGCAGTCCTCGGGGGACAGGGAGCGACAATGAGCAGTTCTTC. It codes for CASSPRGTGSDNEQFF.

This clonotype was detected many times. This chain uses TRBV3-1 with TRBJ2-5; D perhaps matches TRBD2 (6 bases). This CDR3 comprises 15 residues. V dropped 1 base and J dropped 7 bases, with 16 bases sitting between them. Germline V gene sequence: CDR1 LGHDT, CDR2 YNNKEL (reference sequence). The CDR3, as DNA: TGTGCCAGCAGCCAAGCGGGAGAGGGAGTGGCGACCCAGTACTTC. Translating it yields CASSQAGEGVATQYF.

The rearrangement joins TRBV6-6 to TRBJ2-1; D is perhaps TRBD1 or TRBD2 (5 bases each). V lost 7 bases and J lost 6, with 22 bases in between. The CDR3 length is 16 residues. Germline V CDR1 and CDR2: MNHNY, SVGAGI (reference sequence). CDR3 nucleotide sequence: TGTGCCAGCACCTCCGGTTACGGGGACCTCCCCAATGAGCAGTTCTTC. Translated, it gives CASTSGYGDLPNEQFF.

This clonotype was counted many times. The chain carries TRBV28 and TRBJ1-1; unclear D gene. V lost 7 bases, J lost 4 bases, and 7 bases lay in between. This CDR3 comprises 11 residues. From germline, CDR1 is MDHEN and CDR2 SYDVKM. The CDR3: CASIWGTEAFF. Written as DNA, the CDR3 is TGTGCCAGCATCTGGGGCACTGAAGCTTTCTTT.

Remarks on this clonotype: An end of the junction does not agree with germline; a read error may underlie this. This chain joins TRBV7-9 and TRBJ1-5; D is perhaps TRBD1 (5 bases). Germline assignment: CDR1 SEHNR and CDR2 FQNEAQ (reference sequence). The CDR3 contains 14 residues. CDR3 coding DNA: TGTGCCAGCAGCCGTGGGGCGGATGATCAGCCCCAACATTTT. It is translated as CASSRGADDQPQHF.

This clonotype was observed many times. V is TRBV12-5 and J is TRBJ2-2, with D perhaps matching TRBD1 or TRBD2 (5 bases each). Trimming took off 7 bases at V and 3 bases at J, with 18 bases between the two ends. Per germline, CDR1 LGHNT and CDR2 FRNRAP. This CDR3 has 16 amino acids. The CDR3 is CASVLRPGGYTGELFF. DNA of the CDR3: TGTGCTAGTGTTCTCAGGCCTGGGGGTTACACCGGGGAGCTGTTTTTT.

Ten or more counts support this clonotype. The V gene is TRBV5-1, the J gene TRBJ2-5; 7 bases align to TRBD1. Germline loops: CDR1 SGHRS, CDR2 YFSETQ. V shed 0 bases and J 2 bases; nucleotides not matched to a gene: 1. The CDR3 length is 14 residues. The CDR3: CASSLEGQQETQYF. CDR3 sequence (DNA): TGCGCCAGCAGCTTGGAGGGACAGCAAGAGACCCAGTACTTC. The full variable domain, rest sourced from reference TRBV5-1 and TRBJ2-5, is KAGVTQTPRYLIKTRGQQVTLSCSPISGHRSVSWYQQTPGQGLQFLFEYFSETQRNKGNFPGRFSGRQFSNSRSEMNVSTLELGDSALYLCASSLEGQQETQYFGPGTRLLVL.

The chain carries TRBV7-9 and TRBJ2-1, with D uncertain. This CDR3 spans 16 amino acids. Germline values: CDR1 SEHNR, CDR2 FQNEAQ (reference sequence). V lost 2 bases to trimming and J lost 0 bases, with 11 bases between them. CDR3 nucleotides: TGTGCCAGCAGCTTAATTCTTTTTAGCTCCTACAATGAGCAGTTCTTC. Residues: CASSLILFSSYNEQFF.

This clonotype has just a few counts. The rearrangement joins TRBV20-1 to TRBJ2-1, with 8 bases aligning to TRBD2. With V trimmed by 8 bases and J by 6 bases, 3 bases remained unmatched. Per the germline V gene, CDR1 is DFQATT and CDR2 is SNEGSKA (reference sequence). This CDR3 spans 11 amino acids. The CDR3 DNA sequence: TGCAGTACCGGGACTAGCAATGAGCAGTTCTTC. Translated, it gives CSTGTSNEQFF.

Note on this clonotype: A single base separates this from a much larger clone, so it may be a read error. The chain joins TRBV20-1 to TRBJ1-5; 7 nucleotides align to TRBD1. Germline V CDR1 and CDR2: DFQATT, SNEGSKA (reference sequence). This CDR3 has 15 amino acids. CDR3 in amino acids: CSARAMDRPNQLQHF. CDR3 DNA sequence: TGCAGTGCTAGAGCCATGGACAGGCCCAATCAGCTCCAGCATTTT.

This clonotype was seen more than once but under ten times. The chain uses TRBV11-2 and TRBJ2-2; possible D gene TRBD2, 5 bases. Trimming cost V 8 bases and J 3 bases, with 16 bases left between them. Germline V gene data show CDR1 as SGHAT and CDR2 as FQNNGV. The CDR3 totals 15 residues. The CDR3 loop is CASRDSQRDTGELFF. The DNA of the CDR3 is TGTGCCAGCCGGGATTCTCAAAGGGACACCGGGGAGCTGTTTTTT.

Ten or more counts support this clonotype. The CDR3, as DNA: TGTGCCAGCAGTTACTCGACCCTTGAGGGGAATGGCTACACCTTC. This sequence encodes CASSYSTLEGNGYTF. The gene calls are TRBV6-5 and TRBJ1-2; D is perhaps TRBD1 (5 bases). V was clipped by 0 bases and J by 6 bases, with 14 bases between them. The CDR3 has 15 residues. Germline loops: CDR1 MNHEY, CDR2 SVGAGI.

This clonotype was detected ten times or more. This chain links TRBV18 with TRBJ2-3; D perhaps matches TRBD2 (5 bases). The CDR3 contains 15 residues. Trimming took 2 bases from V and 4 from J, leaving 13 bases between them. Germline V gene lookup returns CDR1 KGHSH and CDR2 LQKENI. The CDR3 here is CASSPSIVGADTQYF. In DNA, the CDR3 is TGTGCCAGCTCACCATCGATCGTCGGGGCAGATACGCAGTATTTT.

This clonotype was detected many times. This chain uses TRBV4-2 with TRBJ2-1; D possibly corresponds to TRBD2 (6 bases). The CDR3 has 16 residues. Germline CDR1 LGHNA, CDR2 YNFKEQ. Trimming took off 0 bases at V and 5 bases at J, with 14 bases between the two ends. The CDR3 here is CASSQDGGSVDNEQFF. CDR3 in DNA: TGTGCCAGCAGCCAAGATGGAGGGAGTGTCGACAATGAGCAGTTCTTC.